Listed here is a single TCR beta chain. Its specificity is unknown. The data derive from a study of T cell responses to AZD1222 COVID-19 vaccine. Whole-study findings and limits: Among spike-specific TCRs, nearly half reportedly target unmutated variant regions. Only five or six AZD1222 recipients were seropositive at baseline.

Some clones are missing from TCRdb's copy, which holds only in-frame ones; the method was immunoSEQ multiplex PCR. In the table there are 140,000 to 150,000 clones, around nine tenths of which are singletons. In germline, CDR1 is LGHDT, CDR2 YNNKEL (reference sequence). Trimming cost V 2 bases and J 10 bases, with 12 bases left between them. CDR3 size: 14 residues. Sequenced material: peripheral blood, taken 28 days after the second AZD1222 dose. The chain employs TRBV3-1 (or the pseudogene TRBV3-2) and TRBJ1-6; TRBD1 is a possible D gene (6 bases). This TCR came from an adult who received the AZD1222 COVID-19 vaccine. CDR3 in DNA: TGTGCCAGCAGCCAACAGGGGTCTCGGTCACCCCTCCACTTT. Its translation is CASSQQGSRSPLHF.